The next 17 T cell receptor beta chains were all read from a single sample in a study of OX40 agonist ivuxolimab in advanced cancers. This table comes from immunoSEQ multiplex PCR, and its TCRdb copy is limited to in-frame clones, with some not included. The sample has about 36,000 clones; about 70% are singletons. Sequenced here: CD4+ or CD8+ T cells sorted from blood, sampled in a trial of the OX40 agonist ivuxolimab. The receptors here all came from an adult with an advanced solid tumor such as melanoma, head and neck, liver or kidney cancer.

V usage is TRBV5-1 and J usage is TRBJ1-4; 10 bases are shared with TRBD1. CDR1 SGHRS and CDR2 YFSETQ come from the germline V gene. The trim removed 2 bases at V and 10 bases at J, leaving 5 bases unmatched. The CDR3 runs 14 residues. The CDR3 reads CASSFGTGEVKLFF. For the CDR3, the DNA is TGCGCCAGCAGCTTCGGGACAGGGGAGGTAAAACTGTTTTTT.

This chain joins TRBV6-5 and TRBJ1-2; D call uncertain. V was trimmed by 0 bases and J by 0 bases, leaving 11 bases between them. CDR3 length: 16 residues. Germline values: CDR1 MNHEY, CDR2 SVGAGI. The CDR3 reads CASSYSTGPANYGYTF. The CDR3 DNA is TGTGCCAGCAGTTACTCCACGGGTCCAGCTAACTATGGCTACACCTTC.

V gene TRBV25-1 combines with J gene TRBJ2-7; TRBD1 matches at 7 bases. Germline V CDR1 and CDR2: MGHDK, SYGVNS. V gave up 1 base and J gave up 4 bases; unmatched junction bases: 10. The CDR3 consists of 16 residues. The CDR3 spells CASSELGSARGYEQYF. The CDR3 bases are TGTGCCAGCAGTGAATTAGGGAGCGCCAGGGGGTACGAGCAGTACTTC.

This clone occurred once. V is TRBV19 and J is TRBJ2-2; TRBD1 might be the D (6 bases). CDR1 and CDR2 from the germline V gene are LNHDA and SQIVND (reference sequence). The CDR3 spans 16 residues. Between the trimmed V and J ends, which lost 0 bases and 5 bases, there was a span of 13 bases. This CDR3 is CASSIDGQGRTGELFF. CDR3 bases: TGTGCCAGTAGTATAGACGGGCAGGGGAGAACCGGGGAGCTGTTTTTT.

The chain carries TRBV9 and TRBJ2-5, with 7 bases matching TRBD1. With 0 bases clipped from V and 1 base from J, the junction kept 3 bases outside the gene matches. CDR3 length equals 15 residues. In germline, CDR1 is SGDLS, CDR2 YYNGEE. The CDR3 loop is CASSVDRGLQETQYF. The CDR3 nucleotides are TGTGCCAGCAGCGTAGATAGGGGGCTCCAAGAGACCCAGTACTTC.

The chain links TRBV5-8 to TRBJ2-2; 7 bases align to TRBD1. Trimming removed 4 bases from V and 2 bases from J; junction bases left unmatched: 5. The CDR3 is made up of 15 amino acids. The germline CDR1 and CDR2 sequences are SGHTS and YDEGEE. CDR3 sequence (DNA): TGTGCCAGCAGCGGACAGGACCGTAACACCGGGGAGCTGTTTTTT. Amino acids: CASSGQDRNTGELFF.

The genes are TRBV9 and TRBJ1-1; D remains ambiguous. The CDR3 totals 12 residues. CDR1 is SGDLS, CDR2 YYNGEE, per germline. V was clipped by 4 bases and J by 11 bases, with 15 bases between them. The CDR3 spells CASSPLTNEAFF. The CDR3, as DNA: TGTGCCAGCAGCCCTCTTACTAACGAGGCTTTCTTT.

DNA for the CDR3: TGTGCCAGCAGCCCGGACTACCTGGGAGATACGCAGTATTTT. Translating gives CASSPDYLGDTQYF. The J gene is TRBJ2-3, the V gene TRBV27; tentative D call: TRBD2 (6 bases). The V end was cut by 6 bases, the J end by 5 bases, with 15 bases between. CDR1 is MNHEY, CDR2 SMNVEV, per germline (reference sequence). This CDR3 contains 14 residues.

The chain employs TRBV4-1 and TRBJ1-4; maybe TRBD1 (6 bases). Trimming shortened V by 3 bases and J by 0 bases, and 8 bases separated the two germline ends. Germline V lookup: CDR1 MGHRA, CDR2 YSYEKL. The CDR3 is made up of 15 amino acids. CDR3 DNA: TGCGCCAGCAGCCATCGACAGGCAACTAATGAAAAACTGTTTTTT. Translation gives CASSHRQATNEKLFF.

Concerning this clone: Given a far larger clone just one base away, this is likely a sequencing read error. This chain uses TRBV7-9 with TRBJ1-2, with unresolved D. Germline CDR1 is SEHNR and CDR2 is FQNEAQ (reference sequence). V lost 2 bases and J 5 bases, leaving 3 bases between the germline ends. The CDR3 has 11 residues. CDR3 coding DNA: TGTGCCAGCAGCTTAACATATGGCTACACCTTC. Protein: CASSLTYGYTF.

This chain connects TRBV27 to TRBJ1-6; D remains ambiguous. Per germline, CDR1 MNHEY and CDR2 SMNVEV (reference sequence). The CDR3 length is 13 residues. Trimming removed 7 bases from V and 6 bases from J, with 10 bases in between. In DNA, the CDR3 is TGTGCCAGCACCGGATGGGCTAATTCACCCCTCCACTTT. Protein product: CASTGWANSPLHF.

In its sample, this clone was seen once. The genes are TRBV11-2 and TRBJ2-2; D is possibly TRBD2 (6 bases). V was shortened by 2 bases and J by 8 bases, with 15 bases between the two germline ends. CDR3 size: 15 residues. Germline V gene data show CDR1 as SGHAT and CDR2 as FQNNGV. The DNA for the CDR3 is TGTGCCAGCAGCTTATGGGGCCGGGGGAGAGGGGAGCTGTTTTTT. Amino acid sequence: CASSLWGRGRGELFF.

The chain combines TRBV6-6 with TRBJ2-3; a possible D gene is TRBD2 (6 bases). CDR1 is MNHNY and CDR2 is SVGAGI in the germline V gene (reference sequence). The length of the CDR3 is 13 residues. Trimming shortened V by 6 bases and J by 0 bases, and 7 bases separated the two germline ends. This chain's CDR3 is CASSLASTDTQYF. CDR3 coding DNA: TGTGCCAGCAGCCTAGCGAGCACAGATACGCAGTATTTT.

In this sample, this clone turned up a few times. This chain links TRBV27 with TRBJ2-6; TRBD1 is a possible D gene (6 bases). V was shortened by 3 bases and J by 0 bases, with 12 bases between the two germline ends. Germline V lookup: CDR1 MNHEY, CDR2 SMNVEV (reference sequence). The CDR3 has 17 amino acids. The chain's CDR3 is CASSFGTGFSGANVLTF. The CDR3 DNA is TGTGCCAGCAGTTTCGGAACAGGGTTCTCTGGGGCCAACGTCCTGACTTTC. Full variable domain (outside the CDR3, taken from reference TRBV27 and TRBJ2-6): EAQVTQNPRYLITVTGKKLTVTCSQNMNHEYMSWYRQDPGLGLRQIYYSMNVEVTDKGDVPEGYKVSRKEKRNFPLILESPSPNQTSLYFCASSFGTGFSGANVLTFGAGSRLTVL.

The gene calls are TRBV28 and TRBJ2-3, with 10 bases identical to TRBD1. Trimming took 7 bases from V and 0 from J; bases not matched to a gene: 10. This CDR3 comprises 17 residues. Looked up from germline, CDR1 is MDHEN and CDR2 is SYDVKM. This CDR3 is CASNPGQGKFSTDTQYF. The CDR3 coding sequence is TGTGCCAGCAACCCGGGACAGGGGAAGTTTAGCACAGATACGCAGTATTTT.

The CDR3 here is CASSHDTIHLYGYTF. The CDR3 DNA sequence: TGTGCCAGCAGCCATGACACGATCCACCTCTATGGCTACACCTTC. The V call is TRBV7-8, the J call TRBJ1-2; no reliable D call. This CDR3 has 15 amino acids. Germline CDR1 reads SGHVS; CDR2 reads FQNEAQ. V lost 5 bases to trimming and J lost 4 bases, with 17 bases between them. The whole variable domain, filled in from reference TRBV7-8 and TRBJ1-2, reads GAGVSQSPRYKVAKRGQDVALRCDPISGHVSLFWYQQALGQGPEFLTYFQNEAQLDKSGLPSDRFFAERPEGSVSTLKIQRTQQEDSAVYLCASSHDTIHLYGYTFGSGTRLTVV.

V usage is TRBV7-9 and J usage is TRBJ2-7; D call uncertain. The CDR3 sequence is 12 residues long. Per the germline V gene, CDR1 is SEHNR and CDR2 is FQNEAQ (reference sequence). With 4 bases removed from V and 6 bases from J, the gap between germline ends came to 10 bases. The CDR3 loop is CASSSRLGEQYF. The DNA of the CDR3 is TGTGCCAGCAGCTCCCGACTTGGCGAGCAGTACTTC. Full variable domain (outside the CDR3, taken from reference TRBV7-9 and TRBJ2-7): DTGVSQNPRHKITKRGQNVTFRCDPISEHNRLYWYRQTLGQGPEFLTYFQNEAQLEKSRLLSDRFSAERPKGSFSTLEIQRTEQGDSAMYLCASSSRLGEQYFGPGTRLTVT.